This passage covers 30 T cell receptor beta chains from one sample sequenced in a study of CD8+ T cells in alopecia areata. As the sequencing template, cDNA was produced by extracting RNA and reverse transcribing it. The table came from immunoSEQ multiplex PCR; TCRdb's copy has only in-frame clones and leaves some out. Among about 190,000 clones listed, approximately 60% were seen once. Treatment meaning: oral pan-JAK inhibitor, 5-10 mg twice daily. The starting material was CD4+ T cells sorted from blood, obtained at week 4, from a patient treated with tofacitinib. These receptors were taken from a human donor with alopecia areata.

This chain uses TRBV5-1 with TRBJ2-2; TRBD1 or TRBD2 may be the D gene (5 bases each). Germline CDR1 is SGHRS and CDR2 is YFSETQ. Trimming left V 4 bases short and J 6 bases short, with 13 bases between. CDR3 length equals 14 residues. DNA for the CDR3: TGCGCCAGCAGCGGGGGATTGGACTCCGGGGAGCTGTTTTTT. It codes for CASSGGLDSGELFF.

V usage is TRBV9 and J usage is TRBJ2-5; D may be TRBD1 (5 bases). Germline loops: CDR1 SGDLS, CDR2 YYNGEE. V was shortened by 4 bases and J by 4 bases, with 11 bases between the two germline ends. The CDR3 loop spans 13 amino acids. This chain's CDR3 is CASSPRQRETQYF. The CDR3 DNA reads TGTGCCAGCAGCCCTCGACAGCGAGAGACCCAGTACTTC.

The chain couples TRBV30 to TRBJ2-3; D is unclear. The CDR3 extends over 12 amino acids. Germline V gene lookup returns CDR1 GTSNPN and CDR2 SVGIG (reference sequence). V shed 0 bases and J shed 4 bases, with 5 bases lying between them. CDR3 amino acids: CAWSVWADTQYF. The CDR3, as DNA: TGTGCCTGGAGTGTATGGGCAGATACGCAGTATTTT.

Worth noting for this clone: The same CDR3 also results from other DNA sequences found in this sample. The chain is built from TRBV25-1 and TRBJ2-7, with unresolved D. This CDR3 contains 11 residues. The V gene's germline CDR1 is MGHDK and CDR2 SYGVNS. V lost 6 bases and J 1 base, leaving 4 bases between the germline ends. For the CDR3, the DNA is TGTGCCAGCAGCAGTTCCTACGAGCAGTACTTC. Its protein is CASSSSYEQYF.

The chain uses TRBV30 and TRBJ2-2; D unresolved. The CDR3 totals 12 residues. CDR1 and CDR2 from the germline V gene are GTSNPN and SVGIG (reference sequence). V lost 1 base, J lost 6 bases, and 6 bases lay in between. The CDR3 region has the DNA TGTGCCTGGAGTGCCCCGGCCGGGGAGCTGTTTTTT. This translates into CAWSAPAGELFF.

This clone was recorded a few times. The chain carries TRBV2 and TRBJ2-5; no clear D gene. Germline lookup yields CDR1 SNHLY and CDR2 FYNNEI. The CDR3 runs 13 residues. The V end lost 5 bases, the J end lost 1 base, and 8 bases lay between the germline ends. Here the CDR3 reads CASSRNVQETQYF. The CDR3 bases are TGTGCCAGCAGTAGGAACGTCCAAGAGACCCAGTACTTC. The whole variable domain, filled in from reference TRBV2 and TRBJ2-5, reads EPEVTQTPSHQVTQMGQEVILRCVPISNHLYFYWYRQILGQKVEFLVSFYNNEISEKSEIFDDQFSVERPDGSNFTLKIRSTKLEDSAMYFCASSRNVQETQYFGPGTRLLVL.

Of note for this clone: This specimen includes other DNA sequences encoding the same CDR3. The chain links TRBV2 to TRBJ2-7, with D unclear. This CDR3 comprises 11 residues. Trimming shortened V by 4 bases and J by 6 bases, and 7 bases separated the two germline ends. Per the germline V gene, CDR1 is SNHLY and CDR2 is FYNNEI. In DNA, the CDR3 is TGTGCCAGCAGTGGGGCCGGCGAGCAGTACTTC. Its translation is CASSGAGEQYF. The full variable domain, with the rest looked up from reference TRBV2 and TRBJ2-7, is EPEVTQTPSHQVTQMGQEVILRCVPISNHLYFYWYRQILGQKVEFLVSFYNNEISEKSEIFDDQFSVERPDGSNFTLKIRSTKLEDSAMYFCASSGAGEQYFGPGTRLTVT.

The chain combines TRBV7-9 with TRBJ1-5; D call uncertain. Germline V gene sequence: CDR1 SEHNR, CDR2 FQNEAQ (reference sequence). This CDR3 has 13 residues. Trimming stripped 1 base from V and 7 bases from J, with 8 bases between. The CDR3 loop is CASSLEGRQPQHF. The DNA of the CDR3 is TGTGCCAGCAGCTTAGAGGGTAGACAGCCCCAGCATTTT.

This clone was seen only once. The chain has TRBV29-1 and TRBJ2-1; D not resolved. CDR1 SQVTM and CDR2 ANQGSEA come from the germline V gene. This CDR3 comprises 11 residues. V lost 0 bases, J lost 15 bases, and 12 bases lay in between. The CDR3 loop is CSVEDRAKAFF. The CDR3 nucleotides read TGCAGCGTTGAAGATAGAGCTAAAGCGTTCTTC.

V gene TRBV7-9 combines with J gene TRBJ1-5; D uncertain. Per the germline V gene, CDR1 is SEHNR and CDR2 is FQNEAQ (reference sequence). Trimming removed 3 bases from V and 4 bases from J, with 10 bases in between. This CDR3 has 14 residues. CDR3 loop: CASSFGQTNQPQHF. The CDR3 nucleotides read TGTGCCAGCAGCTTCGGGCAGACGAATCAGCCCCAGCATTTT. Variable domain in full (rest from reference TRBV7-9 and TRBJ1-5): DTGVSQNPRHKITKRGQNVTFRCDPISEHNRLYWYRQTLGQGPEFLTYFQNEAQLEKSRLLSDRFSAERPKGSFSTLEIQRTEQGDSAMYLCASSFGQTNQPQHFGDGTRLSIL.

The DNA for the CDR3 is TGTGCCAGCAGCCCAAGAGCGGGTAGCACAGATACGCAGTATTTT. The encoded protein is CASSPRAGSTDTQYF. This chain uses TRBV5-4 with TRBJ2-3; D possibly corresponds to TRBD2 (6 bases). CDR3 size: 15 residues. The V end lost 4 bases, the J end lost 0 bases, and 12 bases lay between the germline ends. CDR1 SGHNT and CDR2 YYREEE come from the germline V gene (reference sequence).

The rearrangement uses TRBV13 and TRBJ2-5; 7 bases are a match to TRBD2. The CDR3 is 13 amino acids. The V gene's germline CDR1 is PRHDT and CDR2 FYEKMQ (reference sequence). Trimming took 1 base from V and 7 from J; bases not matched to a gene: 3. The CDR3 loop is CASSLDGLGTQYF. In nucleotides, the CDR3 is TGTGCCAGCAGCTTAGACGGACTAGGGACCCAGTACTTC.

This chain connects TRBV30 to TRBJ1-5; a possible D gene is TRBD1 (6 bases). This CDR3 region has 15 residues. Trimming removed 3 bases from V and 4 bases from J, with 16 bases in between. Germline assignment: CDR1 GTSNPN and CDR2 SVGIG (reference sequence). The CDR3 sequence is CAWSAGTISNQPQHF. Written as DNA, the CDR3 is TGTGCCTGGAGCGCCGGGACAATCAGTAATCAGCCCCAGCATTTT.

The chain couples TRBV7-4 to TRBJ2-1; 11 bases are shared with TRBD2. CDR1 is SGHVT, CDR2 SQSDAQ, per germline. There are 19 residues in the CDR3. The trim removed 1 base at V and 3 bases at J, leaving 11 bases unmatched. CDR3 sequence reads: CASSLVGVTSGEDYNEQFF. CDR3 bases: TGTGCCAGCAGCTTAGTGGGGGTGACTAGCGGGGAGGACTACAATGAGCAGTTCTTC.

The chain has TRBV5-6 and TRBJ2-7; D is possibly TRBD1 (6 bases). The V end was cut by 4 bases, the J end by 3 bases, with 14 bases between. Germline lookup yields CDR1 SGHDT and CDR2 YYEEEE. The CDR3 totals 14 residues. The CDR3 DNA sequence: TGTGCCAGCAGCCCAGGGGTGGTGGGCTACGAGCAGTACTTC. Translation: CASSPGVVGYEQYF.

V is TRBV25-1 and J is TRBJ2-1; 8 nucleotides line up with TRBD2. J gave up 4 bases and V 2 bases, and 4 bases lay outside the gene matches. The CDR3 sequence is 15 residues long. The germline V gene encodes CDR1 MGHDK and CDR2 SYGVNS. The CDR3, as DNA: TGTGCCAGCAGTGAACTTAGCGGGACTTACAATGAGCAGTTCTTC. It translates to CASSELSGTYNEQFF.

V usage is TRBV5-1 and J usage is TRBJ2-5, with D possibly matching TRBD2 (6 bases). V was clipped by 1 base and J by 1 base, with 8 bases between them. CDR3 size: 14 residues. Looked up from germline, CDR1 is SGHRS and CDR2 is YFSETQ. CDR3 residues: CASSLSGSQETQYF. The CDR3 nucleotides are TGCGCCAGCAGCTTGAGCGGGTCCCAAGAGACCCAGTACTTC.

This clone is labeled medium-sized. The V call is TRBV19, the J call TRBJ2-5; D not certain. Germline CDR1 reads LNHDA; CDR2 reads SQIVND (reference sequence). With 1 base removed from V and 5 bases from J, the gap between germline ends came to 8 bases. The CDR3 consists of 13 residues. CDR3 nucleotides: TGTGCCAGTAGTATAGGCGAGTGGGAGACCCAGTACTTC. Translating gives CASSIGEWETQYF.

The rearrangement joins TRBV7-2 to TRBJ2-2, with 7 bases that match TRBD1. The CDR3 has 17 amino acids. The germline gives CDR1 SGHTA, CDR2 FQGNSA. The junction had 6 bases not matched to a gene; V was cut back by 2 bases and J by 0 bases. Here the CDR3 reads CASSLQGTGANTGELFF. The CDR3 DNA reads as TGTGCCAGCAGCTTACAAGGAACAGGGGCGAACACCGGGGAGCTGTTTTTT.

The chain recombines TRBV7-6 with TRBJ1-1; tentatively, D is TRBD1 (5 bases). CDR3 length: 14 amino acids. CDR1 and CDR2 from the germline V gene are SGHVS and FNYEAQ. The ends were cut back, 1 base at V and 6 bases at J, with 12 bases in the middle. In nucleotides, the CDR3 is TGTGCCAGCAGCTTAGTATTCGGGGACGCTGAAGCTTTCTTT. This gives the protein CASSLVFGDAEAFF.

This chain joins TRBV7-2 and TRBJ1-5; D is undetermined. The germline V gene has CDR1 SGHTA and CDR2 FQGNSA. V lost 5 bases, J lost 3 bases, and 11 bases lay in between. The CDR3 runs to 14 residues. The CDR3 reads CASSPRLVNQPQHF. As DNA, the CDR3 is TGTGCCAGCAGCCCCCGGTTGGTCAATCAGCCCCAGCATTTT.

This clone appeared a few times. This chain links TRBV7-2 with TRBJ2-7; the match to TRBD2 covers 7 bases. The CDR3 loop spans 16 amino acids. Germline CDR1 and CDR2: SGHTA and FQGNSA. The ends lost 1 base at V and 3 bases at J; junction bases unmatched: 9. The CDR3 reads CASSLGLASQFYEQYF. The CDR3 DNA follows: TGTGCCAGCAGCTTAGGACTAGCAAGTCAATTCTACGAGCAGTACTTC.

This chain uses TRBV29-1 with TRBJ1-2; 7 positions agree with TRBD1. The CDR3 runs 12 residues. Germline CDR1 is SQVTM and CDR2 is ANQGSEA. V dropped 2 bases and J dropped 6; count of bases not matched to a gene: 3. DNA for the CDR3: TGCAGCGTTGAAAAAGGGACAGATGGCTACACCTTC. Protein: CSVEKGTDGYTF.

The V call is TRBV15, the J call TRBJ1-1, with 7 positions matching TRBD1. V lost 5 bases to trimming and J lost 9 bases; unmatched junction nucleotides: 3. Germline V lookup: CDR1 LNHNV, CDR2 YYDKDF (reference sequence). CDR3 length equals 11 residues. CDR3 bases: TGTGCCACCAGCCGACAGGGAAAAGCTTTCTTT. Its protein product is CATSRQGKAFF.

This clone was counted a few times. This sequence joins TRBV4-1 and TRBJ2-7; 7 positions agree with TRBD2. V shed 4 bases, J shed 2 bases, and the junction held 8 bases outside the gene matches. CDR3 length: 15 residues. Germline V lookup: CDR1 MGHRA, CDR2 YSYEKL. The CDR3 nucleotides read TGCGCCAGCAGCCCCGGACTAGTTGGAGCCTACGAGCAGTACTTC. Its translation: CASSPGLVGAYEQYF.

This clone has more than one count but fewer than ten. The rearrangement links TRBV29-1 to TRBJ2-7; 7 positions match TRBD1. Per the germline V gene, CDR1 is SQVTM and CDR2 is ANQGSEA. With V trimmed by 3 bases and J by 4 bases, 6 bases remained unmatched. This CDR3 has 13 residues. The CDR3 DNA sequence: TGCAGCGTTGAGGGGGACAGCAGTTACGAGCAGTACTTC. Its protein is CSVEGDSSYEQYF.

The gene calls are TRBV29-1 and TRBJ1-3; unclear D gene. V dropped 2 bases and J dropped 1 base, with 9 bases sitting between them. Germline V CDR1 and CDR2: SQVTM, ANQGSEA. The CDR3 length is 14 residues. CDR3 sequence (DNA): TGCAGCGTTGAACATGGAGGATCTGGAAACACCATATATTTT. Amino acids: CSVEHGGSGNTIYF.

The chain links TRBV2 to TRBJ2-5; the match to TRBD2 covers 11 bases. The CDR3 has 12 amino acids. Germline trimming cut 8 bases from V and 9 bases from J; bases unmatched to any gene: 5. Germline CDR1 SNHLY, CDR2 FYNNEI. CDR3 coding DNA: TGTGCCAGCCAACTAGCGGGGGAGTCCCAGTACTTC. Protein sequence: CASQLAGESQYF.

This chain uses TRBV5-1 with TRBJ2-7, with 7 positions matching TRBD1. The junction had 10 bases not matched to a gene; V was cut back by 4 bases and J by 3 bases. Germline CDR1 SGHRS, CDR2 YFSETQ. The CDR3 totals 15 residues. In DNA, the CDR3 is TGCGCCAGCAGCAAAGACAGGGCCCCCATCTACGAGCAGTACTTC. It yields the protein CASSKDRAPIYEQYF.

This sequence joins TRBV20-1 and TRBJ2-1, with TRBD2 matching 7 bases. Trimming at V came to 1 base and at J to 10 bases, leaving 1 base not matched to a gene. CDR1 and CDR2 from the germline V gene are DFQATT and SNEGSKA (reference sequence). The CDR3 loop spans 11 amino acids. The DNA of the CDR3 is TGCAGTGCTAGAGGAGCGGGGGAGCAGTTCTTC. The encoded protein is CSARGAGEQFF.